What follows are 9 T cell receptor beta chains derived from one specimen sequenced in a study of OX40 agonist ivuxolimab in advanced cancers. Using immunoSEQ multiplex PCR, the repertoire was profiled, and TCRdb retains in-frame clones only, with some absent. The sample carries some 65,000 clones, 85% recorded once. The sample in question was CD4+ or CD8+ T cells sorted from blood, obtained in a trial of the OX40 agonist ivuxolimab. All receptors come from an adult with an advanced solid tumor such as melanoma, head and neck, liver or kidney cancer.

This chain uses TRBV5-4 with TRBJ2-1; either TRBD1 or TRBD2 may supply D (5 bases each). V lost 2 bases and J 6 bases, leaving 12 bases between the germline ends. Germline CDR1 is SGHNT and CDR2 is YYREEE (reference sequence). The CDR3 is 14 amino acids. The CDR3 sequence is CASSFWGSINEQFF. CDR3 DNA: TGTGCCAGCAGCTTTTGGGGGAGCATCAATGAGCAGTTCTTC.

This clone was picked up one time. The chain uses TRBV6-5 and TRBJ1-2, with D possibly TRBD1 on 5 matching bases. The CDR3 covers 10 residues. V was trimmed by 7 bases and J by 9 bases, leaving 9 bases between them. CDR1 and CDR2 (germline): MNHEY, SVGAGI. The CDR3: CASKGLRYTF. In DNA form, the CDR3 reads TGTGCCAGCAAGGGGCTCCGCTACACCTTC.

This clone showed up just once. The chain is built from TRBV7-9 and TRBJ2-2; D possibly corresponds to TRBD1 (6 bases). V lost 1 base to trimming and J lost 4 bases, with 19 bases between them. The germline CDR1 and CDR2 sequences are SEHNR and FQNEAQ (reference sequence). The CDR3 is 18 residues long. The CDR3 DNA reads as TGTGCCAGCAGCTTAGAGCCGACAGGAACGAGCCGCACCGGGGAGCTGTTTTTT. This translates into CASSLEPTGTSRTGELFF.

The chain recombines TRBV7-9 with TRBJ2-1; 10 bases agree with TRBD2. J was trimmed by 4 bases and V by 1 base; bases with no gene match: 7. From germline, CDR1 is SEHNR and CDR2 FQNEAQ (reference sequence). This CDR3 spans 17 amino acids. DNA for the CDR3: TGTGCCAGCAGCTTAGTTCTAGCGGGGGCCCAATACAATGAGCAGTTCTTC. This codes for CASSLVLAGAQYNEQFF.

The rearrangement joins TRBV27 to TRBJ1-1; D is uncertain. V lost 5 bases and J lost 9, with 16 bases in between. CDR1 is MNHEY and CDR2 is SMNVEV in the germline V gene (reference sequence). The CDR3 runs to 13 residues. The CDR3 protein is CASSQRTPTKAFF. As DNA, the CDR3 is TGTGCCAGCAGTCAAAGGACTCCAACAAAAGCTTTCTTT.

This clone was seen a handful of times. The chain joins TRBV10-3 to TRBJ1-2; 10 bases are a match to TRBD1. The germline CDR1 and CDR2 sequences are ENHRY and SYGVKD. This CDR3 is 15 amino acids long. The V segment lost 2 bases and the J segment 4 bases; nucleotides outside the gene matches: 4. CDR3 nucleotide sequence: TGTGCCATCAGTGAGGGGACAGGGGCACCCTATGGCTACACCTTC. This sequence encodes CAISEGTGAPYGYTF.

This chain connects TRBV4-1 to TRBJ2-2; the match to TRBD2 covers 7 bases. V lost 4 bases, J lost 6 bases, and 8 bases stayed unmatched. This CDR3 region has 15 residues. In germline, CDR1 is MGHRA, CDR2 YSYEKL. The CDR3 sequence is CASSPRAGYAGELFF. In DNA, the CDR3 is TGCGCCAGCAGCCCTCGAGCGGGGTATGCCGGGGAGCTGTTTTTT.

This clone showed up just a few times. V is TRBV11-2 and J is TRBJ1-3; D unclear. In germline, CDR1 is SGHAT, CDR2 FQNNGV. The CDR3 is 15 residues long. V dropped 5 bases and J dropped 0 bases, with 11 bases sitting between them. CDR3 coding DNA: TGTGCCAGCAGCATCGGACGGTCCTCTGGAAACACCATATATTTT. It is translated as CASSIGRSSGNTIYF.

The CDR3, as DNA: TGTGCCAGCTCACCCGATCTTTTAGGGCCCTCCGGGCAGTACTTC. This encodes CASSPDLLGPSGQYF. V usage is TRBV18 and J usage is TRBJ2-7; D is ambiguous. Trimming removed 3 bases from V and 9 bases from J, with 21 bases in between. The V gene's germline CDR1 is KGHSH and CDR2 LQKENI. The CDR3 contains 15 residues.